A single T cell receptor beta chain is shown here with its context. The data are from a study of shared clonotypes between healthy human individuals. Measured with immunoSEQ multiplex PCR; TCRdb has only the in-frame clones, and not every one. The profile shows some 550,000 clones, 97% of them singletons. The length of the CDR3 is 16 residues. V dropped 3 bases and J dropped 3 bases, with 15 bases sitting between them. CDR1 is MDHEN, CDR2 SYDVKM, per germline. This chain uses TRBV28 with TRBJ1-5; D is undetermined. The sequenced sample consisted of naive CD4+ T cells sorted from blood. Subset given: CD45RA+ positively selected. This clonotype was obtained from a woman between 25 and 40 years old in good health. Written as DNA, the CDR3 is TGTGCCAGCAGTTTGTTGGGCGGGCCTGACAATCAGCCCCAGCATTTT. Translation gives CASSLLGGPDNQPQHF.